A selection of T cell receptor beta chains follows, all from one sample in a study of blood T cell repertoires in COVID-19. Some clones are missing from TCRdb's copy, which holds only in-frame ones; the method was immunoSEQ multiplex PCR. This sample yields about 250,000 clones, of which 88% are seen a single time; 2.5% to 3.5% belongs to the top ten. What was sequenced was PBMCs or T cells enriched from blood (not recorded which). All receptors come from a woman between 40 and 50 years old who had been exposed to COVID-19. The CDR3 runs from the conserved cysteine through the conserved F or W. The D gene is left open where the match is weak. Clone size, where shown, is once, few, many, or a class for clones that have expanded.

v_call	j_call	d_call	clone_size	cdr3_aa	cdr3_nt
TRBV14	TRBJ1-2	TRBD1	.	CASSQNRGGGYTF	TGTGCCAGCAGCCAGAACAGGGGTGGTGGCTACACCTTC
TRBV2	TRBJ1-4	TRBD1	.	CASRGQLVTNEKLFF	TGTGCCAGCAGGGGACAGCTTGTGACTAATGAAAAACTGTTTTTT
TRBV4-3	TRBJ2-7	TRBD1	few	CASSHVGQGSYEQYF	TGCGCCAGCAGCCACGTGGGACAGGGTAGCTACGAGCAGTACTTC
TRBV6-1	TRBJ2-2	TRBD1	once	CASSESSGTGWGTGELFF	TGTGCCAGCAGTGAATCTTCCGGGACAGGGTGGGGCACCGGGGAGCTGTTTTTT
TRBV4-1	TRBJ1-2	.	.	CASSHPIGGARGYTF	TGCGCCAGCAGCCACCCGATCGGTGGGGCGCGGGGCTACACCTTC
TRBV7-9	TRBJ2-6	TRBD1	.	CASRDRETVLTF	TGTGCCAGCAGGGACAGGGAGACCGTCCTGACTTTC
TRBV11-3	TRBJ1-1	.	.	CASSQGWGNTEAFF	TGTGCCAGCAGCCAGGGTTGGGGTAACACTGAAGCTTTCTTT
TRBV29-1	TRBJ1-5	.	.	CSAILPGINQPQHF	TGCAGCGCCATCCTCCCAGGGATCAATCAGCCCCAGCATTTT
TRBV28	TRBJ1-2	.	.	CASSLVGGAKRHYGYTF	TGTGCCAGCAGTTTAGTCGGGGGGGCGAAGCGCCACTATGGCTACACCTTC
TRBV25-1	TRBJ1-6	TRBD1	.	CASSRTGARVYSPLHF	TGTGCCAGCAGTAGAACAGGGGCCAGGGTTTATTCACCCCTCCACTTT
TRBV6-6	TRBJ2-1	TRBD1	.	CASFGTGAVNEQFF	TGTGCCAGCTTCGGGACAGGGGCTGTCAATGAGCAGTTCTTC
TRBV9	TRBJ1-6	TRBD1	.	CASSGITGANNSPLHF	TGTGCCAGCAGCGGAATAACAGGGGCGAATAATTCACCCCTCCACTTT
TRBV20-1	TRBJ2-3	TRBD2	.	CSASMRGAFTDTQYF	TGCAGTGCTAGTATGCGGGGGGCCTTCACAGATACGCAGTATTTT
TRBV24-1	TRBJ2-2	.	.	CATSIQSPWTGELFF	TGTGCCACCAGTATTCAGTCCCCTTGGACCGGGGAGCTGTTTTTT
TRBV12-3/TRBV12-4	TRBJ1-2	.	.	CASSPPLTGGYTF	TGTGCCAGCAGTCCCCCGCTCACGGGGGGCTACACCTTC
TRBV29-1	TRBJ1-2	.	few	CSVEGQYGYTF	TGCAGCGTTGAAGGACAGTATGGCTACACCTTC
TRBV30	TRBJ1-2	.	.	CAWSLGTGYYGYTF	TGTGCCTGGAGCCTAGGTACAGGGTACTATGGCTACACCTTC
TRBV7-2	TRBJ1-6	TRBD1	.	CASRTDAGQGNSPLHF	TGTGCCAGCAGAACCGACGCGGGACAGGGGAATTCACCCCTCCACTTT
TRBV19	TRBJ1-5	.	.	CASSIEQYSNQPQHF	TGTGCCAGTAGTATAGAACAGTATAGCAATCAGCCCCAGCATTTT
TRBV30	TRBJ1-6	.	.	CAAEPGVPYNSPLHF	TGTGCCGCGGAGCCAGGGGTGCCCTATAATTCACCCCTCCACTTT
TRBV7-3	TRBJ2-3	TRBD2	.	CASSFSGGSTDTQYF	TGTGCCAGCAGCTTTAGCGGGGGAAGCACAGATACGCAGTATTTT
TRBV10-3	TRBJ1-5	.	.	CAISESRSGGQPQHF	TGTGCCATCAGTGAGTCGAGGTCAGGCGGGCAGCCCCAGCATTTT
TRBV7-2	TRBJ1-1	.	.	CASSNTAGFNTEAFF	TGTGCCAGCAGTAACACAGCGGGCTTTAACACTGAAGCTTTCTTT